The 17 T cell receptor beta chains listed next were all sequenced from one sample in a study of Ad26.COV2.S vaccination and SARS-CoV-2 variants. Some clones are missing from TCRdb's copy, which holds only in-frame ones; the method was immunoSEQ multiplex PCR. Here the sample spans hundreds of thousands of clones, about 89% being singletons. This sample's treatment: 15 to 20 received Ad26.COV2.S at low or high dose, single or two shots; several received placebo; per-sample allocation not given. Sampling was performed 63 days after the first vaccine or placebo injection. The specimen comprised peripheral blood, sampled in a trial of Ad26.COV2.S vaccine versus placebo. These TCRs come from a person aged 18 to 59 who received the Ad26.COV2.S COVID-19 vaccine or a placebo.

About this clone itself: The germline gene is not matched at one end of the junction; a read error may be the cause. The chain carries TRBV12-3 or TRBV12-4 and TRBJ1-2, with D perhaps matching TRBD1 (5 bases). The CDR3 covers 11 residues. For the CDR3, the DNA is TGTGCCAGCAGTTTCGGCAGGGTGAACCTATTC. Translating it yields CASSFGRVNLF.

The rearrangement uses TRBV30 and TRBJ2-2; 7 bases are shared with TRBD1. The V segment lost 0 bases and the J segment 6 bases; nucleotides outside the gene matches: 7. Germline values: CDR1 GTSNPN, CDR2 SVGIG (reference sequence). The CDR3 has 15 residues. The CDR3 spells CAWSVPGGEAGELFF. As DNA, the CDR3 is TGTGCCTGGAGTGTACCAGGGGGTGAAGCCGGGGAGCTGTTTTTT.

The chain carries TRBV27 and TRBJ2-1; 14 bases line up with TRBD2. CDR3 size: 19 residues. CDR1 is MNHEY, CDR2 SMNVEV, per germline (reference sequence). Trimming removed 5 bases from V and 3 bases from J; junction bases left unmatched: 12. CDR3 protein: CASSPQTSGRVYDYNEQFF. In DNA form, the CDR3 reads TGTGCCAGCAGTCCCCAGACTAGCGGGAGGGTTTATGACTACAATGAGCAGTTCTTC.

The chain combines TRBV30 with TRBJ2-1; D ambiguous. Germline V gene sequence: CDR1 GTSNPN, CDR2 SVGIG (reference sequence). CDR3 length: 14 amino acids. Trimming removed 0 bases at V and 7 bases at J, with 13 bases between. The CDR3 loop is CAWSVDHWGNEQFF. The CDR3, as DNA: TGTGCCTGGAGTGTAGATCATTGGGGAAATGAGCAGTTCTTC.

The rearrangement joins TRBV7-3 to TRBJ2-7, with 9 bases lining up with TRBD1. The CDR3 totals 13 residues. The V gene end was trimmed by 4 bases and the J gene end by 7 bases; junction bases not matched to a gene: 5. Germline V gives CDR1 SGHTA, CDR2 FQGTGA. CDR3 sequence (DNA): TGTGCCAGCAGCTCGGGACAGGGAGGGGAGCAGTACTTC. It translates to CASSSGQGGEQYF.

J is TRBJ2-4 and V is TRBV5-1; TRBD2 might be the D (5 bases). The CDR3 is 16 residues long. Germline assignment: CDR1 SGHRS and CDR2 YFSETQ. Trimming took 0 bases from V and 8 from J, leaving 18 bases between them. The DNA of the CDR3 is TGCGCCAGCAGCTTGGGACCAAAAGAGGGAACATACATTCAGTACTTC. Amino acid sequence: CASSLGPKEGTYIQYF.

The gene calls are TRBV30 and TRBJ2-7; TRBD2 is a possible D gene (6 bases). The CDR3 loop spans 13 amino acids. Trimming left V 3 bases short and J 5 bases short, with 14 bases between. The germline gives CDR1 GTSNPN, CDR2 SVGIG (reference sequence). CDR3 sequence: CAWSSEGGHEQYF. The CDR3 coding sequence is TGTGCCTGGAGCTCGGAGGGCGGCCACGAGCAGTACTTC.

This clone was recorded only once. This chain joins TRBV10-3 and TRBJ1-6; no definite D call. V lost 8 bases, J lost 6 bases, and 14 bases lay in between. CDR3 length equals 14 residues. Germline loops: CDR1 ENHRY, CDR2 SYGVKD. The CDR3 DNA is TGTGCCATCGCAGACCCTGGTGGTAATTCACCCCTCCACTTT. It translates to CAIADPGGNSPLHF.

The CDR3, as DNA: TGTGCCAGCAGCTTGGGGGACAGGGTCGATAGCACCGGGGAGCTGTTTTTT. The encoded protein is CASSLGDRVDSTGELFF. The rearrangement links TRBV5-6 to TRBJ2-2; 9 bases are a match to TRBD1. V lost 0 bases, J lost 4 bases, and 7 bases stayed unmatched. Germline values: CDR1 SGHDT, CDR2 YYEEEE. The CDR3 loop spans 17 amino acids.

J is TRBJ1-4 and V is TRBV6-5; D gene ambiguous. The CDR3 spans 15 residues. The germline V and J ends were trimmed by 10 bases and 0 bases, with 15 bases remaining between them. Germline CDR1 reads MNHEY; CDR2 reads SVGAGI. The CDR3 protein is CATREGETTNEKLFF. CDR3 DNA: TGTGCCACCCGGGAAGGCGAAACAACTAATGAAAAACTGTTTTTT.

The chain carries TRBV20-1 and TRBJ2-7; no clear D. This CDR3 comprises 11 residues. Germline values: CDR1 DFQATT, CDR2 SNEGSKA (reference sequence). Trimming removed 2 bases at V and 2 bases at J, with 4 bases between. CDR3 coding DNA: TGCAGTGCTAGAAAGGCCTACGAGCAGTACTTC. Translation gives CSARKAYEQYF.

The chain has TRBV6-1 and TRBJ2-1; TRBD2 agrees at 7 bases. Germline V gives CDR1 MNHNS, CDR2 SASEGT. The CDR3 is 14 residues long. The V gene end was trimmed by 1 base and the J gene end by 7 bases; junction bases not matched to a gene: 4. CDR3 amino acids: CASSEGGGDNEQFF. As DNA, the CDR3 is TGTGCCAGCAGTGAAGGGGGAGGGGATAATGAGCAGTTCTTC.

The sample holds one count of this clone. V usage is TRBV2 and J usage is TRBJ1-1, with 7 bases fitting TRBD1. The V and J ends lost 5 bases and 8 bases, in that order; junction bases with no gene match: 8. CDR3 length equals 13 residues. Germline V gene lookup returns CDR1 SNHLY and CDR2 FYNNEI. The CDR3 nucleotides are TGTGCCAGCAGTCCCCCAGGGGGGCCCGAAGCTTTCTTT. It specifies CASSPPGGPEAFF.

This clone turned up a few times. The rearrangement links TRBV6-5 to TRBJ1-1; D perhaps matches TRBD1 (5 bases). Trimming removed 6 bases from V and 11 bases from J, with 19 bases in between. Germline loops: CDR1 MNHEY, CDR2 SVGAGI. The length of the CDR3 is 13 residues. The CDR3 reads CASRPGTLRGAFF. The CDR3 nucleotides are TGTGCCAGCAGGCCCGGGACCCTACGTGGGGCTTTCTTT.

The J gene is TRBJ2-2, the V gene TRBV2, with 7 positions matching TRBD2. Germline loops: CDR1 SNHLY, CDR2 FYNNEI. CDR3 length: 14 amino acids. This CDR3 reads CASQRLAETGELFF. CDR3 nucleotide sequence: TGTGCTTCTCAGAGGCTAGCGGAAACCGGGGAGCTGTTTTTT.

This chain uses TRBV20-1 with TRBJ1-5; no clear D gene. Germline CDR1 is DFQATT and CDR2 is SNEGSKA (reference sequence). The CDR3 spans 13 residues. Deletions cut 3 bases from V and 0 bases from J, with 6 bases between. CDR3: CSASADSNQPQHF. The DNA for the CDR3 is TGCAGTGCTAGTGCGGATAGCAATCAGCCCCAGCATTTT.

A note on this clone: Other DNA sequences in the same sample also yield this CDR3. The genes are TRBV14 and TRBJ2-1; no definite D call. CDR3 size: 17 residues. Trimming left V 1 base short and J 4 bases short, with 17 bases between. Germline loops: CDR1 SGHDN, CDR2 FVKESK. The CDR3 loop is CASSQAASAGRYNEQFF. The CDR3 nucleotides read TGTGCCAGCAGCCAAGCCGCCTCGGCAGGCCGTTACAATGAGCAGTTCTTC.